This T cell receptor (beta chain) was captured by sequencing in a study of Graves' ophthalmopathy and Graves' hyperthyroidism. Turning to the study itself: Before any treatment was given, at initial diagnosis, peripheral blood was collected.

This clonotype was seen only a few times. Donors with ophthalmopathy: moderate-to-severe activity, CAS ≥3, NOSPECS ≥4, duration under 3 months. The authors used Ficoll-Paque density gradient centrifugation to separate PBMCs. The input was roughly 9.3 ml of fresh peripheral blood. From RNA, the CDR3 regions of TCR beta chains were amplified and sequenced. First-round RT-PCR with HTBI primers preceded a second-round multiplex PCR. A single record per CDR3 protein comes from TCRdb applying MiXCR to the multiplex PCR reads. The sample shows 200,000 to 250,000 distinct CDR3 sequences, roughly 21% of them seen only once. The origin of this receptor is a woman aged 50 to 60 with Graves' ophthalmopathy. Sequencing was carried out using peripheral blood.

The CDR3 protein is CASSLTALGETQYF. The CDR3 DNA follows: TGTGCCAGCAGCTTAACAGCCCTGGGGGAGACCCAGTACTTC. The chain joins TRBV5-5 to TRBJ2-5, with D unclear. Germline CDR1 is SGHKS and CDR2 is YYEKEE (reference sequence). The CDR3 runs 14 residues. Trimming removed 2 bases at V and 5 bases at J, with 13 bases between.